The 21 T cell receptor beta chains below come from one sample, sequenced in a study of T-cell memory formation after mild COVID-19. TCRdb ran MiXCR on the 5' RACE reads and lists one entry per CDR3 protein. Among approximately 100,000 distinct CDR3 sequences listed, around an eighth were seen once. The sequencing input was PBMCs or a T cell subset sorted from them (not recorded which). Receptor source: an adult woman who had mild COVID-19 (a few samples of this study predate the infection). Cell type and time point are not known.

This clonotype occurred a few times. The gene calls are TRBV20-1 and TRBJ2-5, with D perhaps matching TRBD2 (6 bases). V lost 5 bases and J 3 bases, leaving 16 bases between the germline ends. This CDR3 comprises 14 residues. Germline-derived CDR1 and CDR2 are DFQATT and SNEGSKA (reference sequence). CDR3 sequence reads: CSADPATSKETQYF. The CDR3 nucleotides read TGCAGTGCTGACCCCGCGACTAGTAAAGAGACCCAGTACTTC.

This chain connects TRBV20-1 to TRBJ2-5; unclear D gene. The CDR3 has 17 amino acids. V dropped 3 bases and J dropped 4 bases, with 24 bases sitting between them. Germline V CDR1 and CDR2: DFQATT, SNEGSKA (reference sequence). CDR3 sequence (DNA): TGCAGTGCTAGGACCTTCTCTTCGGGCCCGGTATTAGAGACCCAGTACTTC. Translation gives CSARTFSSGPVLETQYF.

The chain's CDR3 is CASLLGAATYNEQFF. The CDR3 region has the DNA TGTGCCAGCCTCCTGGGGGCAGCTACCTACAATGAGCAGTTCTTC. This chain connects TRBV6-2 or TRBV6-3 to TRBJ2-1; the D gene is possibly TRBD1 (6 bases). The CDR3 runs to 15 residues. Trimming removed 8 bases at V and 2 bases at J, with 16 bases between. Germline CDR1 is MNHEY and CDR2 is SVGEGT.

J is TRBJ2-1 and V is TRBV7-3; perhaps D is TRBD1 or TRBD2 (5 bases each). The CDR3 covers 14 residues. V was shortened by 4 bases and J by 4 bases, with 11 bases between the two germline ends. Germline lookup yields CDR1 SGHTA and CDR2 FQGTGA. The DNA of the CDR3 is TGTGCCAGCAGCTATCAAGGGACGTACAATGAGCAGTTCTTC. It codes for CASSYQGTYNEQFF. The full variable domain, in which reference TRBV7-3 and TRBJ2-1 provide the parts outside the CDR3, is GAGVSQTPSNKVTEKGKYVELRCDPISGHTALYWYRQSLGQGPEFLIYFQGTGAADDSGLPNDRFFAVRPEGSVSTLKIQRTERGDSAVYLCASSYQGTYNEQFFGPGTRLTVL.

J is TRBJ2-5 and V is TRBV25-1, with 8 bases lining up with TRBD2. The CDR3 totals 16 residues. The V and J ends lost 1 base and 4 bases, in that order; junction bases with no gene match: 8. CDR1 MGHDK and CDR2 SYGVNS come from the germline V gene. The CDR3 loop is CASSESGGAGGETQYF. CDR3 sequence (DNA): TGTGCCAGCAGTGAATCTGGAGGGGCGGGAGGAGAGACCCAGTACTTC.

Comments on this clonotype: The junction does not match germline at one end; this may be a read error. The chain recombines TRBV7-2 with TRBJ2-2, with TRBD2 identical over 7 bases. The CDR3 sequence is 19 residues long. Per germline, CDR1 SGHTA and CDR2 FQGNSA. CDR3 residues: CASSLTLPRTRSKTGELFF. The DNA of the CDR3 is TGTGCCAGCAGCTTAACCCTTCCCCGGACTAGGTCGAAGACCGGGGAGCTGTTTTTT.

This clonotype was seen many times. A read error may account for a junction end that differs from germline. CDR3 sequence: CASSLGQGSYEQYF. CDR3 DNA sequence: TGTGCCAGCAGTTTAGGACAGGGGTCCTACGAGCAGTACTTC. The chain joins TRBV5-1 to TRBJ2-7; 9 nucleotides match TRBD1. The CDR3 runs to 14 residues. The germline CDR1 and CDR2 sequences are SGHRS and YFSETQ.

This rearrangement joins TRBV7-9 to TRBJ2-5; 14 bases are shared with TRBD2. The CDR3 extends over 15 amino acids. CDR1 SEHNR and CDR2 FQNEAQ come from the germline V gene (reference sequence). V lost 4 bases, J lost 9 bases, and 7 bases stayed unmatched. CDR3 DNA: TGTGCCAGCAGCTCACCGACTAGCGGGGGGGAGGCCCAGTACTTC. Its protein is CASSSPTSGGEAQYF.

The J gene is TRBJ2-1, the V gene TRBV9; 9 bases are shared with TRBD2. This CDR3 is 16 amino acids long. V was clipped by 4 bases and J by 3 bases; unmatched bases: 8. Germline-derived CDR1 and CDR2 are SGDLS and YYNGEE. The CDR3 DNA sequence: TGTGCCAGCAGCTACGCCCTAGCGGGAATCTACAATGAGCAGTTCTTC. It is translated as CASSYALAGIYNEQFF. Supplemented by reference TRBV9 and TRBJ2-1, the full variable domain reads DSGVTQTPKHLITATGQRVTLRCSPRSGDLSVYWYQQSLDQGLQFLIQYYNGEERAKGNILERFSAQQFPDLHSELNLSSLELGDSALYFCASSYALAGIYNEQFFGPGTRLTVL.

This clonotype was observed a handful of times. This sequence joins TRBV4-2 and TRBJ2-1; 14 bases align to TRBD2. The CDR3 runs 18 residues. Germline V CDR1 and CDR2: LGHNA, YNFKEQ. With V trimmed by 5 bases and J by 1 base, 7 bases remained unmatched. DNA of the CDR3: TGTGCCAGCAGCGGGGGGGGACTAGCGGGAGCTTCCTACAATGAGCAGTTCTTC. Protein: CASSGGGLAGASYNEQFF.

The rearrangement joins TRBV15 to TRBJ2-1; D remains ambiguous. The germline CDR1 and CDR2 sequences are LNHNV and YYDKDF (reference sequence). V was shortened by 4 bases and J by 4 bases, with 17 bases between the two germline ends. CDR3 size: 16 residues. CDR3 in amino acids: CATSTDSVLAYNEQFF. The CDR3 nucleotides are TGTGCCACCAGCACTGACTCAGTGCTTGCATACAATGAGCAGTTCTTC.

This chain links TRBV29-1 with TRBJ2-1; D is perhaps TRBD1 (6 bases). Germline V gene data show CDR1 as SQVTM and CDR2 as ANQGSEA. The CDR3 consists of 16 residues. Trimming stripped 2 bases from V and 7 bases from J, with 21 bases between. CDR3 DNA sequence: TGCAGCGTTGAATTCTGGATATCGGGACATATTAATGAGCAGTTCTTC. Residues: CSVEFWISGHINEQFF.

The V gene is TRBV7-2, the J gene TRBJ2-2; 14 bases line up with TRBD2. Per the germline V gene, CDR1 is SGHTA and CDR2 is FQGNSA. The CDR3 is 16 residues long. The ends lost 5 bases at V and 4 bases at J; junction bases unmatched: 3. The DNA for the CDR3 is TGTGCCAGCAGCCTAGGACTAGCGGGAGGCACCGGGGAGCTGTTTTTT. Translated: CASSLGLAGGTGELFF. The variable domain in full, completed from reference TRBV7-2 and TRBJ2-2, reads GAGVSQSPSNKVTEKGKDVELRCDPISGHTALYWYRQSLGQGLEFLIYFQGNSAPDKSGLPSDRFSAERTGGSVSTLTIQRTQQEDSAVYLCASSLGLAGGTGELFFGEGSRLTVL.

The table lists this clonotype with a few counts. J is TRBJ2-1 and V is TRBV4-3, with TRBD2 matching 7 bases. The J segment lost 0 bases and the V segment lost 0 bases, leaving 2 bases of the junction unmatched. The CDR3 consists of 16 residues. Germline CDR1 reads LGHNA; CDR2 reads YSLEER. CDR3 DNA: TGCGCCAGCAGCCAAGATCGCGGGAGCTCCTACAATGAGCAGTTCTTC. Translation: CASSQDRGSSYNEQFF.

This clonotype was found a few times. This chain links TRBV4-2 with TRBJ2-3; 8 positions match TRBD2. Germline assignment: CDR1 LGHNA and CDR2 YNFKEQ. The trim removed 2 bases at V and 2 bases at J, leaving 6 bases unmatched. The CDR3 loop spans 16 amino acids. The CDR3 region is CASSQLLAGNTDTQYF. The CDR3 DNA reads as TGTGCCAGCAGCCAATTATTAGCGGGGAACACAGATACGCAGTATTTT.

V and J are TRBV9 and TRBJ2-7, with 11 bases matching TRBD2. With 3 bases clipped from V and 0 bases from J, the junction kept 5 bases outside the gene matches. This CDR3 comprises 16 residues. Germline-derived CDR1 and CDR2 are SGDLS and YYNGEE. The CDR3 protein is CASSAGLAENSYEQYF. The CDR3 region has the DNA TGTGCCAGCAGCGCGGGACTAGCGGAGAACTCCTACGAGCAGTACTTC.

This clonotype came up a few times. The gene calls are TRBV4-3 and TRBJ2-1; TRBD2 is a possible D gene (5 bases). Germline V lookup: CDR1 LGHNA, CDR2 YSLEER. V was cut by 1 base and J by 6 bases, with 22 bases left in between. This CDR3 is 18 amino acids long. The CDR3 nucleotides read TGCGCCAGCAGCCAAGTGATTTATAGGGAGTCGGCTTTCAATGAGCAGTTCTTC. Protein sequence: CASSQVIYRESAFNEQFF.

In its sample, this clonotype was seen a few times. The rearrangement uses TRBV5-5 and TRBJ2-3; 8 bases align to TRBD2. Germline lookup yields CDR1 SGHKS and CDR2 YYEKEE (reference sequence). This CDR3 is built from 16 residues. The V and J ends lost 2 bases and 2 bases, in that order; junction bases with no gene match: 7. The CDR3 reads CASSFGAGAFTDTQYF. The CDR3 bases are TGTGCCAGCAGCTTTGGAGCGGGAGCTTTCACAGATACGCAGTATTTT.

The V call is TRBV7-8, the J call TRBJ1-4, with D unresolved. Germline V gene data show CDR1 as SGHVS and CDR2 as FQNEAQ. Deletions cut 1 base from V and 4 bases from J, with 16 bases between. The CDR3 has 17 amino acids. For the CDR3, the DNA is TGTGCCAGCAGCTTAGAGGATCCGGAACTTGTTAATGAAAAACTGTTTTTT. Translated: CASSLEDPELVNEKLFF. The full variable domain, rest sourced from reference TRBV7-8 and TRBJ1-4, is GAGVSQSPRYKVAKRGQDVALRCDPISGHVSLFWYQQALGQGPEFLTYFQNEAQLDKSGLPSDRFFAERPEGSVSTLKIQRTQQEDSAVYLCASSLEDPELVNEKLFFGSGTQLSVL.

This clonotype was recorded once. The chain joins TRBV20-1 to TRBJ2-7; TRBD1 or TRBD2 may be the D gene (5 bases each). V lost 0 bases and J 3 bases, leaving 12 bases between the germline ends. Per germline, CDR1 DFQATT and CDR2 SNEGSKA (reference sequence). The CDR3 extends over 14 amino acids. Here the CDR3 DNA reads TGCAGTGCTAGAGATCACGGGGCGTTCTACGAGCAGTACTTC. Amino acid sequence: CSARDHGAFYEQYF.

For the CDR3, the DNA is TGTGCCAGCAGCGGTGAGGGCCTCGCAGATACGCAGTATTTT. Translating it yields CASSGEGLADTQYF. The chain is built from TRBV7-8 and TRBJ2-3, with D perhaps TRBD2 (5 bases). In germline, CDR1 is SGHVS, CDR2 FQNEAQ. The CDR3 spans 14 residues. V was cut by 5 bases and J by 4 bases, with 13 bases left in between.